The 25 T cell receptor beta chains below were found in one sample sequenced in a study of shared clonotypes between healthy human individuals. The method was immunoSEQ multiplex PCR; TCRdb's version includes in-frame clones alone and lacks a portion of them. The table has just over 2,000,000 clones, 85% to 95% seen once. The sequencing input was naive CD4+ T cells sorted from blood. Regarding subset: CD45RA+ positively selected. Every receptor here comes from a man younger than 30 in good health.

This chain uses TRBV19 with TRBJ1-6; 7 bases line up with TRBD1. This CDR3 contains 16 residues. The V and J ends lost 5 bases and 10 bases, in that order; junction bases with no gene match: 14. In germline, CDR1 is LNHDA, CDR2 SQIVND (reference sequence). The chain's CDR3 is CASSVGDRIFRSPLHF. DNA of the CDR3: TGTGCCAGTAGTGTAGGGGACAGAATCTTTAGATCACCCCTCCACTTT.

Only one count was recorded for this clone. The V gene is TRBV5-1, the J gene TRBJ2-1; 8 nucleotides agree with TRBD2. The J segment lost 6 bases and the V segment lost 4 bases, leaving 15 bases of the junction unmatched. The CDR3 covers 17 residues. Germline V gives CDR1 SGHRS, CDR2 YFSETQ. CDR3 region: CASSPRLARMTGNEQFF. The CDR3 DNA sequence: TGCGCCAGCAGCCCCCGACTAGCGCGAATGACTGGCAATGAGCAGTTCTTC.

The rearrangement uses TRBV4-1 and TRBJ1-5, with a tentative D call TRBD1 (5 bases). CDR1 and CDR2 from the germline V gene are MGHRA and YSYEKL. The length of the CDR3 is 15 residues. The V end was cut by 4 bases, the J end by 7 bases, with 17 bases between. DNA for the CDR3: TGCGCCAGCAGCCCCCACATTGGAGGGGTCCAGCCCCAGCATTTT. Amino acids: CASSPHIGGVQPQHF.

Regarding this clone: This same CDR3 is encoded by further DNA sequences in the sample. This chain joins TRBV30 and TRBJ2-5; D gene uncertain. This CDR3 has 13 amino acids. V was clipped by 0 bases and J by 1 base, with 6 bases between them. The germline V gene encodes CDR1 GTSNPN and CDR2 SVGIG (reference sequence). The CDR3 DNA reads TGTGCCTGGAGTGTTAGGATCCAAGAGACCCAGTACTTC. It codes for CAWSVRIQETQYF.

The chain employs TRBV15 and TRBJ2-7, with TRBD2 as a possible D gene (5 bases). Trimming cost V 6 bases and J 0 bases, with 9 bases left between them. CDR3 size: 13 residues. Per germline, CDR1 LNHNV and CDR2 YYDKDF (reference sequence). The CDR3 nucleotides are TGTGCCACCAGGGGAAGCGGCTCCTACGAGCAGTACTTC. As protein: CATRGSGSYEQYF.

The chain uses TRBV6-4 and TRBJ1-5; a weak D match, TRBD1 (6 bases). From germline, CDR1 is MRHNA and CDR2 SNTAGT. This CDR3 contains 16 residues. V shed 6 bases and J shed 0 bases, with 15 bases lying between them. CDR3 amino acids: CASRGCRGYSNQPQHF. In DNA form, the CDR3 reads TGTGCCAGCAGGGGGTGCAGGGGATATAGCAATCAGCCCCAGCATTTT.

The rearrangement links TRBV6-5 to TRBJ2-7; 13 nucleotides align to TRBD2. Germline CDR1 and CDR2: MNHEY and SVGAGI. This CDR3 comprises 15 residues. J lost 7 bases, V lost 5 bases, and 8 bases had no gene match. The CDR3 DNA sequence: TGTGCCAGCAGTGCCAGACTAGCGGGGGGCTCTGAGCAGTACTTC. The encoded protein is CASSARLAGGSEQYF.

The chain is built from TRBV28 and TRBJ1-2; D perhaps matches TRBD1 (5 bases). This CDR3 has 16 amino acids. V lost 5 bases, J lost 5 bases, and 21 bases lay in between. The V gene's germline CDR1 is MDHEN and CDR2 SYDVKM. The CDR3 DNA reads TGTGCCAGCAGTACCACGGACATTCTGGGGCCGTATGGCTACACCTTC. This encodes CASSTTDILGPYGYTF.

Here the CDR3 reads CASGGTGKNIQYF. The CDR3 region has the DNA TGTGCCAGCGGCGGGACAGGCAAAAACATTCAGTACTTC. The chain has TRBV5-6 and TRBJ2-4; the match to TRBD1 covers 8 bases. The CDR3 consists of 13 residues. V was clipped by 7 bases and J by 3 bases; unmatched bases: 3. Germline assignment: CDR1 SGHDT and CDR2 YYEEEE. The complete variable domain, with remaining parts taken from reference TRBV5-6 and TRBJ2-4, reads DAGVTQSPTHLIKTRGQQVTLRCSPKSGHDTVSWYQQALGQGPQFIFQYYEEEERQRGNFPDRFSGHQFPNYSSELNVNALLLGDSALYLCASGGTGKNIQYFGAGTRLSVL.

This CDR3 is CASSLRGTLSTDTQYF. The CDR3, as DNA: TGCGCCAGCAGCTTAAGGGGGACCTTAAGCACAGATACGCAGTATTTT. This rearrangement joins TRBV5-1 to TRBJ2-3, with a weak D call TRBD1 (6 bases). Germline CDR1 and CDR2: SGHRS and YFSETQ. V was pared by 2 bases and J by 0 bases, with 13 bases between. The CDR3 has 16 amino acids.

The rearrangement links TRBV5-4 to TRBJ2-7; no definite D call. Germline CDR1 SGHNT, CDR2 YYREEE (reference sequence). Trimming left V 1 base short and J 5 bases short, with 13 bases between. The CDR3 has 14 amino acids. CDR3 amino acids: CASSLSTLEDEQYF. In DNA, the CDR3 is TGTGCCAGCAGCTTGTCCACCCTCGAGGACGAGCAGTACTTC.

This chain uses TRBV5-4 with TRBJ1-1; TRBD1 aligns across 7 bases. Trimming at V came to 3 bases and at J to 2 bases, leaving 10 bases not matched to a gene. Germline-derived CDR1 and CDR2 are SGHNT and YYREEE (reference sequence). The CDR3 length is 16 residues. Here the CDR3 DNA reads TGTGCCAGCAGCTCACCGGAACAGGGGCGAAACACTGAAGCTTTCTTT. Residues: CASSSPEQGRNTEAFF.

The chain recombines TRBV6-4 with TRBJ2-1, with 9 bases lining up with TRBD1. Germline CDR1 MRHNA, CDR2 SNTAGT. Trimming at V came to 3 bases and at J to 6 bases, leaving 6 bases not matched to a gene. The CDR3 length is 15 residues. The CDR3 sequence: CASSEGTGQRNEQFF. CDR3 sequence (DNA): TGTGCCAGCAGTGAAGGGACAGGGCAGCGCAATGAGCAGTTCTTC.

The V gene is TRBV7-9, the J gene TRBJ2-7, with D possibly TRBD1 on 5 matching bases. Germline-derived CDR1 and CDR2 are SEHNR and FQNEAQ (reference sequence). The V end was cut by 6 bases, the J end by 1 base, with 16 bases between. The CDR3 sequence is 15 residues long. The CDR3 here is CASSRWQGTSYEQYF. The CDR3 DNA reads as TGTGCCAGCAGTAGGTGGCAGGGAACTTCCTACGAGCAGTACTTC.

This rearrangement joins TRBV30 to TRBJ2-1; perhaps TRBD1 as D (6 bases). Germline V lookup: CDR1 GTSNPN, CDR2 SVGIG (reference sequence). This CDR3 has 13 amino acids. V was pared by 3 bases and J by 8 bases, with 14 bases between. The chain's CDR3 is CAWRTGLAHEQFF. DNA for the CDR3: TGTGCCTGGAGGACAGGTCTAGCCCATGAGCAGTTCTTC.

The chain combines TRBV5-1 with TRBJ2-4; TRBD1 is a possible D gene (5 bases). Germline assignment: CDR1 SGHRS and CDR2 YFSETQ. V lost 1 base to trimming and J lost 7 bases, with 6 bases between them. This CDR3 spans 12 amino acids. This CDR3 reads CASSLSGNIQYF. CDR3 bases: TGCGCCAGCAGCTTGTCAGGGAACATTCAGTACTTC.

The CDR3 spells CAWREGSNTGELFF. In DNA form, the CDR3 reads TGTGCCTGGAGAGAGGGGTCGAACACCGGGGAGCTGTTTTTT. V and J are TRBV30 and TRBJ2-2; D might be TRBD1 or TRBD2, each matching 5 bases. Per the germline V gene, CDR1 is GTSNPN and CDR2 is SVGIG (reference sequence). V was shortened by 3 bases and J by 0 bases, with 8 bases between the two germline ends. The CDR3 has 14 residues. Together with reference TRBV30 and TRBJ2-2, the CDR3 gives the full variable domain: SQTIHQWPATLVQPVGSPLSLECTVEGTSNPNLYWYRQAAGRGLQLLFYSVGIGQISSEVPQNLSASRPQDRQFILSSKKLLLSDSGFYLCAWREGSNTGELFFGEGSRLTVL.

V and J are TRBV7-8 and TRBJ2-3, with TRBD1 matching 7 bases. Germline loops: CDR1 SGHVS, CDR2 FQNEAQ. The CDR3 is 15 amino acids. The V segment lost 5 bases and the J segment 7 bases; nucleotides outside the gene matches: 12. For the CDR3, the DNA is TGTGCCAGCAGCCCAACCCGGGACAGTCAAAATACGCAGTATTTT. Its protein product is CASSPTRDSQNTQYF.

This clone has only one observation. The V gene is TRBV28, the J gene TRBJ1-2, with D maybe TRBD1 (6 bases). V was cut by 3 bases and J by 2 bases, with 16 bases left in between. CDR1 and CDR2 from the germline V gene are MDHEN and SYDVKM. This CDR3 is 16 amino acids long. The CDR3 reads CASSLQRGAWNYGYTF. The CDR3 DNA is TGTGCCAGCAGTTTGCAACGGGGGGCCTGGAACTATGGCTACACCTTC.

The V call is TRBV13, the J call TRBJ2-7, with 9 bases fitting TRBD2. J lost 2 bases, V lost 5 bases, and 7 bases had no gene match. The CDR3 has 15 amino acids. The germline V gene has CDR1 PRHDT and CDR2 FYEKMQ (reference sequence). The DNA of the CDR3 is TGTGCCAGCAGCGGTCGACTAGCGGCCCCCTACGAGCAGTACTTC. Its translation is CASSGRLAAPYEQYF.

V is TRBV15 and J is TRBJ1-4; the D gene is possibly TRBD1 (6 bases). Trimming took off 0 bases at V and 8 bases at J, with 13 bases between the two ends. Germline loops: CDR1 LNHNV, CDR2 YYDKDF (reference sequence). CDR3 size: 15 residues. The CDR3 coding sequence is TGTGCCACCAGCAGAGATCCGACAGGCCAGGAAAAACTGTTTTTT. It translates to CATSRDPTGQEKLFF.

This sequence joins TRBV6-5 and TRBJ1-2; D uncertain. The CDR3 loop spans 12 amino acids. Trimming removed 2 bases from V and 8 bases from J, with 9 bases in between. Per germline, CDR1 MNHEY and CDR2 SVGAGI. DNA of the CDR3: TGTGCCAGCAGTTACGAACGGTTGGGCTACACCTTC. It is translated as CASSYERLGYTF.

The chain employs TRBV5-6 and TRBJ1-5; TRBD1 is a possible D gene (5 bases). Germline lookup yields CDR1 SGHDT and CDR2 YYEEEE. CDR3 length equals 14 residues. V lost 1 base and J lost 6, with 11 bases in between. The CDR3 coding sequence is TGTGCCAGCAGCTTGTTACAGGAGGGTCAGCCCCAGCATTTT. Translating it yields CASSLLQEGQPQHF.

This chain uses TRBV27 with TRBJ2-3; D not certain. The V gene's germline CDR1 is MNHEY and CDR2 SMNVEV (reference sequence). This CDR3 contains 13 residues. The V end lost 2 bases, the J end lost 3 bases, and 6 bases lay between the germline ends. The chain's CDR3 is CASSLEGTDTQYF. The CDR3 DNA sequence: TGTGCCAGCAGTTTAGAAGGGACAGATACGCAGTATTTT.

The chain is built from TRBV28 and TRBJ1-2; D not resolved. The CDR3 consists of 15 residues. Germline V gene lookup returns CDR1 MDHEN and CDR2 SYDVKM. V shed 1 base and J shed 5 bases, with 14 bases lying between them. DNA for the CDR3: TGTGCCAGCAGTTTATCTTCCGGGGTAATTTATGGCTACACCTTC. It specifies CASSLSSGVIYGYTF.